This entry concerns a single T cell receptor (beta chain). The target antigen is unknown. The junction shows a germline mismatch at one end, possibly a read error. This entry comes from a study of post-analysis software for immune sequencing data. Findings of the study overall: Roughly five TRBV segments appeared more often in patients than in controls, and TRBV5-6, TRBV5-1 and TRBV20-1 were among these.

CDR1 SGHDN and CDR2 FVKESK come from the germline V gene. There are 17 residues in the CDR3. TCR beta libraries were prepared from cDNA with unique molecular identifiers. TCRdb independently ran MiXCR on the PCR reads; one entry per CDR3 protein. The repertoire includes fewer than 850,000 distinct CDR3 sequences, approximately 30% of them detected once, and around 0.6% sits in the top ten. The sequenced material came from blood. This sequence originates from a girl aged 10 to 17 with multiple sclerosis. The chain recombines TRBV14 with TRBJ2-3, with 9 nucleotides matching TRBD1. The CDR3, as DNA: TGTGCCAACAGCCAAGGACAGGGGATTGGATGGGCAGATACGCAGTATTTT. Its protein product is CANSQGQGIGWADTQYF.